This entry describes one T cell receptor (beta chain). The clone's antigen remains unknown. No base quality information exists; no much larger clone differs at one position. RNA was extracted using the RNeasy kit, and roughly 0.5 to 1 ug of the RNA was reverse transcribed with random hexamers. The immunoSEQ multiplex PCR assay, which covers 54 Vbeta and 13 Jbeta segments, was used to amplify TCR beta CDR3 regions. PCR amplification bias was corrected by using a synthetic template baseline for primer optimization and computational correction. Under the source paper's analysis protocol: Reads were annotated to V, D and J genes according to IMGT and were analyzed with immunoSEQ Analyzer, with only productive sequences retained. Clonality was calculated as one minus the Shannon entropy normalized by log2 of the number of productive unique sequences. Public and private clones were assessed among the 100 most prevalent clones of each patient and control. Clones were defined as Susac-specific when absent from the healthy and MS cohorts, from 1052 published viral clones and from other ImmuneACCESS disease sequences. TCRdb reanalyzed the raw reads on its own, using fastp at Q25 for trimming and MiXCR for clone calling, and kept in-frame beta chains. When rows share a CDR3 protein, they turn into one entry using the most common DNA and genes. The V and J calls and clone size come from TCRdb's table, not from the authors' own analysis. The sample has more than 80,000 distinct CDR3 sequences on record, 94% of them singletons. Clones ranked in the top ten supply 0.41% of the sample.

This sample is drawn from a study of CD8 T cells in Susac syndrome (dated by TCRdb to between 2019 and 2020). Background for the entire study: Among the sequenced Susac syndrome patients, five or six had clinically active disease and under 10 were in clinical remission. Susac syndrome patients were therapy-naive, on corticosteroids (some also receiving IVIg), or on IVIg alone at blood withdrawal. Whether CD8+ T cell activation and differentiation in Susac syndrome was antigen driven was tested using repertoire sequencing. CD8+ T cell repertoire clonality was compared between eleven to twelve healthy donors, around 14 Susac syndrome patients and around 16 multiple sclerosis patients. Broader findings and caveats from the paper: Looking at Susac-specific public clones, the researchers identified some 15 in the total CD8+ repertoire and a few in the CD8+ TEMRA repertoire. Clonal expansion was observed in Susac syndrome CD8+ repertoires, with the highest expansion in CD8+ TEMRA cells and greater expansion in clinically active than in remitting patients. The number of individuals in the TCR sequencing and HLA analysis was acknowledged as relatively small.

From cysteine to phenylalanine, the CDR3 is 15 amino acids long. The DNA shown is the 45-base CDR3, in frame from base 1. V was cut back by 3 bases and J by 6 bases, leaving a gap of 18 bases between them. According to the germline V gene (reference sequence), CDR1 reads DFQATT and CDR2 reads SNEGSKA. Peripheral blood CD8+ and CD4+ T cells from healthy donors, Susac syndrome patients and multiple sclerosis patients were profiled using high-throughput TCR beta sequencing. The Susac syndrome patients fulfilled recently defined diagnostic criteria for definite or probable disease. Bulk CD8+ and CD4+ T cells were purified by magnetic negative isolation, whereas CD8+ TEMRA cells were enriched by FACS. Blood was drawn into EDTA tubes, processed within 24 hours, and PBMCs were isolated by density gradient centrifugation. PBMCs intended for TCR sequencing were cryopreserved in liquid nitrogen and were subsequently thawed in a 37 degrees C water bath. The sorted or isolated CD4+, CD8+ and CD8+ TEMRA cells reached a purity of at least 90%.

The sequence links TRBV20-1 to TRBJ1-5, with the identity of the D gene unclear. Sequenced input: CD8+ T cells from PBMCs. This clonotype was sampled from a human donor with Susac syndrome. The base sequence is TGCAGTGCTAGCACGTACGGGCTTGAGGGTCAGCCCCAGCATTTT. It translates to CSASTYGLEGQPQHF.